Reported below is one TCR beta chain. Its antigen is currently not known. Base qualities are not at hand, and no much larger clone is one base apart. Library preparation used the immunoSEQ multiplex PCR assay. The multiplex PCR relied on a mix of 60 forward primers for TCR Vbeta segments and 13 reverse primers for TCR Jbeta segments. Amplification of the CDR3 region of rearranged TCR beta genes was performed with a multiplex PCR assay on genomic DNA. Amplified TCR beta libraries were sequenced as 87-base-pair reads on the Illumina HiSeq System. On the authors' methods: In a later analysis, approximately 74 million unique TCR beta chains were counted across the roughly 610 repertoires, and approximately 11 million of these chains were shared by at least two donors. To remove PCR and sequencing errors, raw reads were error-corrected and collapsed into unique sequences using a nearest-neighbor algorithm that merged closely related sequences. Alignment of CDR3 sequences to IMGT reference sequences was used to assign V, D and J gene segments. For a sequence to be retained, a match of at least six nucleotides to both a V gene segment and a J gene segment was required. A rearrangement counted as productive if the CDR3 had no stop codons and remained in frame with V and J, and every other rearrangement counted as non-productive. CDR3 was defined according to IMGT convention as the region running from the second conserved V-encoded cysteine to the conserved J-encoded phenylalanine. The earlier analysis of a few hundred of the donors excluded sequences that lacked an unambiguous match to a single V gene segment. In an earlier analysis of several hundred of the donors, a V segment was called functional when productive rearrangements were above 56.7%, and segregating when the standard deviation between donors exceeded 5%. A statistical classification framework was built to diagnose cytomegalovirus status from the catalog of TCR beta chain sequences. In a later analysis, V and J genes were assigned by comparing TCR nucleotide sequences against IMGT/GENE-DB human TR gene sequences. Using the TCRdist pipeline, a later analysis assigned CDR3 sequences along with most-parsimonious VDJ recombination scenarios. In a later analysis, every TCR beta chain was defined by the combination of its CDR3 amino acid sequence and its V-gene family, and reads without a unique V-gene family were dropped. To address suspected cross-contamination and a sequencing artifact, a later analysis removed roughly 640 highly shared, low-generation-probability nucleotide sequences. For each public chain, a later analysis derived a clonal expansion index from normalized ranks of inferred template counts within each repertoire. In a later analysis, generation probabilities were computed using a VDJ recombination model fitted to out-of-frame rearrangements, and the results were checked against IGoR. A later analysis scored TCR-TCR, TCR-HLA and TCR-CMV co-occurrence with hypergeometric tests, applying a repertoire-size bias correction to TCR pairs. In a later analysis, false discovery rates were estimated by permuting HLA or CMV assignments 20 times. In a later analysis, co-occurring TCRs were grouped with DBSCAN, and TCRdist sequence similarity was added when clustering was performed within HLA-allele-positive subsets. Repertoires with fewer than 30,000 or more than 120,000 public chains were left out of co-occurrence clustering, as were roughly five repertoires with anomalous nucleotide sharing. In its TCRdb copy, this immuneACCESS table keeps in-frame sequences only and misses some clones. Where compared with another copy, unresolved V genes explain less than half of these, and the others have no known cause. From that table come the V and J calls and clone size; the DNA was used to work out D and trimming. For this sample there are 110,000 or so clones; 65% to 85% appear just once. Less than 5.5% of the sample comes from the top ten.

CDR1 and CDR2, per the germline V gene, are SGHDN and FVKESK. V is reduced by 1 base and J by 5 bases, leaving a spacing of 5 bases between them. The CDR3 goes from the cysteine to the phenylalanine over 12 residues. CDR3 DNA only is kept here, 36 bases in frame from base 1. The cohort consisted of 650 to 700 healthy bone marrow donors. All cohort members were sampled while nominally healthy, although unrecorded immune exposures were likely present. The donor was CMV seropositive and was included in the group of 250 to 300 seropositive cohort members. Every donor gave a peripheral blood sample, and the peripheral blood mononuclear cells from that sample were used for TCR beta sequencing. The Qiagen DNeasy Blood Extraction Kit was used to extract genomic DNA from the blood cell samples. This entry is derived from a study of cytomegalovirus exposure and HLA in healthy donors (dated by TCRdb to 2016 to 2017). General notes on the study: An earlier analysis of some 500 of the donors reported about 290 Gb of sequence data and around 120 million unique TCR beta sequences from 150 million to 200 million T cells. Roughly 290 gigabases of sequencing data and 91 million or so unique TCR sequences made up an early release that covered 640 HLA-typed donors. The genetic ancestry cluster associated with self-reported Caucasian donors included roughly four fifths of the 300 to 450 genotyped donors. The study was designed to test whether signatures of past pathogen exposure could be identified by cataloging public T cell receptors. The study used immunosequencing to profile the T cell repertoires of 670 or so subjects and linked those repertoires to cytomegalovirus serostatus. A separate validation cohort of about 110 different subjects was used in addition to the 666-subject first cohort. To predict cytomegalovirus infection status, the study brought together high-throughput TCR immunosequencing, statistical association of individual TCRs with disease status, and machine learning. In a later analysis, previously published TCR beta repertoires from 600 to 850 donors were re-analyzed and high-resolution HLA genotyping was added so that TCR occurrence patterns could be studied. Rather than drawing on any new phenotypic data, the later analysis identified candidate immune exposures from TCR beta sequences and the way those sequences occurred across donors. An earlier analysis of approximately 630 of the donors applied high-throughput TCR beta sequencing to assess whether each TCR beta V gene segment acted as functional or pseudogenic. Alongside the repertoire data, information on donor age, sex, ethnicity and CMV serostatus was compiled. Genome-wide SNP genotypes for about 55% of the roughly 670 donors were used in a later genetic analysis, which treated that subset as a discovery cohort. All discovery cohort repertoires had been generated on a single sequencing platform. Class I and class II HLA loci were covered by the typing at four-digit resolution. The number of typed donors differed by locus: 629-630 for A, B, C, DRB1 and DQB1; 500 to 550 for DQA1; 606 for DPA1; and around 470 for DPB1. Because of strong linkage in the cohort, roughly 5 DR-DQ haplotypes were treated as single units for association and clustering. Across about 380 genotyped donors of the cohort, an average of roughly 200,000 unique TCR beta nucleotide sequences per donor were sequenced, and roughly 20% of those sequences were non-productive.

Study-wide conclusions, independent of this receptor: In a later analysis, the rate of TCR association differed among HLA loci, with DRB1 alleles having the most associated TCRs and HLA-C alleles having the fewest. An earlier analysis of around 600 of the donors showed that most TCR beta V segments appeared in productive rearrangements either about 90% or about 30% of the time, which broadly matched IMGT annotations. Most TCR sequences were observed very rarely across donors, whereas some public TCRs were present in many individuals. When HLA alleles, especially DR and DQ, strongly co-occurred, attributing TCR associations to individual alleles was difficult. In a later analysis, most CMV-associated TCR beta chains were found to appear HLA-restricted, with HLA associations seemingly driven largely by CMV exposure. A later genetic analysis reported fewer N-insertions in productive TCRs among donors in an Asian-associated ancestry cluster than the approximately 670-donor mean. The study listed 150 to 200 TCR beta chains as associated with cytomegalovirus. In a later analysis, about 17,000 TCR beta sequences were associated with specific HLA alleles at a false discovery rate of 0.05. A later analysis reported that several top co-occurrence clusters appeared linked to parvovirus B19, influenza, CMV and Epstein-Barr virus. The classifier was reported to diagnose cytomegalovirus status with high specificity and sensitivity in both the original cohort and the validation cohort. A later analysis found that HLA-associated TCR beta chains were more clonally expanded and had lower generation probabilities than equally common non-associated chains. V-gene and J-gene trimming of TCR beta chains was associated with a missense DCLRE1C variant in a later genetic analysis, and the association was replicated in an independent cohort. Because HLA typing was unavailable for some donors at each locus, only the typed subset was used in association tests. The authors suggested that the approach could potentially be generalized to other disease states and immunological phenotypes. Because the 87-base-pair reads could not distinguish some IMGT-functional V segments, including TRBV6-2 and TRBV6-3, those segments were excluded. Because counts were too low, seventeen rarely observed V segments, including chromosome 9 orphons, were left out of the earlier analysis of 587 of the donors. Presence/absence analyses assumed roughly uniform sequencing depth across donors, an assumption that may not hold. CMV serostatus was the only immune exposure information available for the cohort. Linkage disequilibrium might explain the correlated functional status among segregating V segments, but an unknown experimental factor could not be ruled out. A further reported finding was that TCR beta sequences accurately predicted the HLA-A and HLA-B alleles for most subjects in the first cohort. A group of highly shared sequence variants was considered likely to be a technical artifact of the sequencing pipeline. In vitro tests confirmed that three of the cytomegalovirus-associated TCR beta chains recognize cytomegalovirus antigens. This cohort had only TCR beta chains sequenced, and the lack of alpha or paired-chain data limited which features could be detected.

The chain uses TRBV14 and TRBJ1-1, with the D segment identity uncertain. The clonotype comes from a woman aged 25 to 39 in good health and CMV-seropositive. The material sequenced was PBMCs. The CDR3 amino acid sequence is: CASSQGLTEAFF. The sequenced DNA: TGTGCCAGCAGCCAAGGTTTAACTGAAGCTTTCTTT.